These 10 T cell receptor beta chains came from one sample sequenced in a study of shared clonotypes between healthy human individuals. Measured with immunoSEQ multiplex PCR; TCRdb has only the in-frame clones, and not every one. Seen here are about 1.5 million clones, 95% to 99% observed once, and the top ten hold about 0.42%. Input material: naive CD4+ T cells sorted from blood. Stated subset: CD45RA+ positively selected. The receptors originated from a man younger than 45 in good health.

The chain joins TRBV29-1 to TRBJ1-1; D gene unclear. The CDR3 contains 11 residues. CDR1 and CDR2 from the germline V gene are SQVTM and ANQGSEA. The V gene lost 5 bases and the J gene lost 4 bases, with 8 bases spanning the gap. The CDR3 is CSVRLPTEAFF. CDR3 nucleotide sequence: TGCAGCGTTCGGCTCCCCACTGAAGCTTTCTTT.

The chain links TRBV5-4 to TRBJ2-2; maybe TRBD1 (5 bases). The V and J ends lost 0 bases and 2 bases respectively, with 11 bases between them. The length of the CDR3 is 16 residues. Looked up from germline, CDR1 is SGHNT and CDR2 is YYREEE (reference sequence). The CDR3 is CASSLEGSLNTGELFF. The CDR3 bases are TGTGCCAGCAGCTTGGAGGGGTCCCTTAACACCGGGGAGCTGTTTTTT.

V gene TRBV21-1 combines with J gene TRBJ2-3; TRBD2, the table's D call, lacks a check against the DNA. TRBV21-1 is a pseudogene segment. The CDR3 contains 19 residues. Here the CDR3 reads CASSKDCSPGGRATDTQYF. CDR3 nucleotide sequence: TGTGCCAGCAGCAAAGATTGCTCCCCCGGAGGTCGGGCCACAGATACGCAGTATTTT.

The chain links TRBV7-2 to TRBJ2-7; 10 bases fit TRBD2. The ends lost 0 bases at V and 0 bases at J; junction bases unmatched: 5. This CDR3 is built from 17 residues. CDR1 and CDR2 from the germline V gene are SGHTA and FQGNSA. In nucleotides, the CDR3 is TGTGCCAGCAGCTTAGCACTATCTAGCGGGAGCTCCTACGAGCAGTACTTC. Its protein is CASSLALSSGSSYEQYF.

J is TRBJ2-1 and V is TRBV19; 8 bases agree with TRBD2. The CDR3 extends over 15 amino acids. The germline gives CDR1 LNHDA, CDR2 SQIVND (reference sequence). J lost 4 bases, V lost 7 bases, and 9 bases had no gene match. CDR3 loop: CASNKLAEGYNEQFF. The CDR3 DNA reads as TGTGCCAGTAACAAACTAGCGGAGGGATACAATGAGCAGTTCTTC.

In the case of this clone: The same CDR3 also results from other DNA sequences found in this sample. CDR3 loop: CASSLTSGRQETQYF. The DNA for the CDR3 is TGCGCCAGCAGCTTGACTAGCGGGAGACAGGAGACCCAGTACTTC. The gene calls are TRBV5-1 and TRBJ2-5; 11 positions agree with TRBD2. The germline V gene has CDR1 SGHRS and CDR2 YFSETQ. The CDR3 runs to 15 residues. Trimming took 1 base from V and 5 from J; bases not matched to a gene: 4.

The chain joins TRBV28 to TRBJ2-6; the match to TRBD1 covers 11 bases. The CDR3 has 18 residues. The V gene's germline CDR1 is MDHEN and CDR2 SYDVKM. Germline trimming cut 7 bases from V and 0 bases from J; bases unmatched to any gene: 8. The CDR3 DNA reads TGTGCCAGCAAGCTTCCCGGGACAGGGGGCTCTGGGGCCAACGTCCTGACTTTC. Protein: CASKLPGTGGSGANVLTF. Full variable domain (outside the CDR3, taken from reference TRBV28 and TRBJ2-6): DVKVTQSSRYLVKRTGEKVFLECVQDMDHENMFWYRQDPGLGLRLIYFSYDVKMKEKGDIPEGYSVSREKKERFSLILESASTNQTSMYLCASKLPGTGGSGANVLTFGAGSRLTVL.

The CDR3 region has the DNA TGTGCCAGCAGTGTGTATGACGAGCAGTACTTC. As protein: CASSVYDEQYF. The chain recombines TRBV2 with TRBJ2-7; unclear D gene. Germline V CDR1 and CDR2: SNHLY, FYNNEI. This CDR3 has 11 residues. Trimming took off 4 bases at V and 5 bases at J, with 6 bases between the two ends.

The V call is TRBV7-9, the J call TRBJ2-7; tentatively, D is TRBD2 (5 bases). The V gene lost 3 bases and the J gene lost 0 bases, with 9 bases spanning the gap. The germline V gene has CDR1 SEHNR and CDR2 FQNEAQ (reference sequence). CDR3 size: 14 residues. CDR3 DNA: TGTGCCAGCAGCTTGTTAGACTACTCCTACGAGCAGTACTTC. This sequence encodes CASSLLDYSYEQYF.

This clone was counted a single time. The V call is TRBV7-9, the J call TRBJ1-2; D is undetermined. The V and J ends lost 4 bases and 1 base respectively, with 16 bases between them. The CDR3 length is 16 residues. Germline assignment: CDR1 SEHNR and CDR2 FQNEAQ (reference sequence). CDR3 protein: CASSSNVLLINYGYTF. CDR3 nucleotides: TGTGCCAGCAGCTCAAATGTTCTCCTAATTAACTATGGCTACACCTTC.